The T cell receptor (beta chain) under discussion was sequenced for a study of blood T cell repertoires in COVID-19. Across the study: PBMCs, B-cell-depleted T cells, or T cells were the source of the cDNA or gDNA that made up the material.

TCRdb's table, derived via immunoSEQ multiplex PCR, lists solely in-frame clones and lacks some. The sample yields 85,000 to 130,000 clones, roughly 91% seen once. Trimming took 3 bases from V and 3 from J, leaving 8 bases between them. This CDR3 has 13 residues. Germline V gene lookup returns CDR1 KGHDR and CDR2 SFDVKD. The TCR comes from a human donor in a cohort sampled during active COVID-19. Sequencing was performed on peripheral blood. The chain joins TRBV24-1 to TRBJ2-7, with D hard to call. CDR3 DNA sequence: TGTGCCACCAGTGATCCACTCCTCTACGAGCAGTACTTC. This gives the protein CATSDPLLYEQYF.